Each of the 29 T cell receptor beta chains below was sequenced from the same sample in a study of CD8 T cells in ankylosing spondylitis. Their target antigens are unknown. Study-wide results and limits: A TCR beta motif of 7 or 8 highly homologous variants appeared characteristic of ankylosing spondylitis blood.

TCRdb reprocessed the 5' RACE reads via MiXCR and lists one record per CDR3 protein. The profile shows a few hundred thousand distinct CDR3 sequences, roughly 13% of them singletons. The sample was blood, either unsorted or a sorted T cell fraction (not recorded which). The receptors were sampled from a male donor with ankylosing spondylitis.

V gene TRBV24-1 combines with J gene TRBJ2-3, with D hard to call. This CDR3 has 16 amino acids. V lost 4 bases, J lost 0 bases, and 13 bases lay in between. Germline V lookup: CDR1 KGHDR, CDR2 SFDVKD. CDR3 residues: CATSERLLKSTDTQYF. The CDR3 region has the DNA TGTGCCACCAGTGAACGACTCCTGAAAAGCACAGATACGCAGTATTTT.

There are a few counts of this clonotype. The chain links TRBV6-1 to TRBJ2-1; 9 bases align to TRBD2. After removal of 6 bases from V and 1 base from J, the junction contained 7 bases not matched to a gene. The CDR3 has 16 residues. Germline CDR1 reads MNHNS; CDR2 reads SASEGT. The CDR3 spells CASRLTSGYSYNEQFF. The DNA for the CDR3 is TGTGCCAGCAGACTGACTAGCGGCTATTCCTACAATGAGCAGTTCTTC.

J is TRBJ2-1 and V is TRBV29-1; no definite D call. Germline V gives CDR1 SQVTM, CDR2 ANQGSEA. The CDR3 covers 12 residues. The V end lost 7 bases, the J end lost 6 bases, and 13 bases lay between the germline ends. The CDR3 region is CSAHRVSNEQFF. The DNA for the CDR3 is TGCAGCGCTCATCGGGTGTCCAATGAGCAGTTCTTC.

This clonotype has more than one count but fewer than ten. The chain has TRBV5-6 and TRBJ2-7, with 9 bases fitting TRBD2. This CDR3 is built from 15 residues. Germline trimming cut 3 bases from V and 0 bases from J; bases unmatched to any gene: 4. Germline loops: CDR1 SGHDT, CDR2 YYEEEE. The CDR3 DNA follows: TGTGCCAGCAGCTGGACTAGCGCAAGCTCCTACGAGCAGTACGTC. This translates into CASSWTSASSYEQYV.

This clonotype was detected only a few times. The chain carries TRBV6-1 and TRBJ2-7, with 8 bases matching TRBD2. The germline V gene encodes CDR1 MNHNS and CDR2 SASEGT. CDR3 size: 17 residues. V was pared by 6 bases and J by 7 bases, with 20 bases of the junction left unmatched. The CDR3 DNA sequence: TGTGCCAGCAGGGGATTTAGCGGGGACCCTCATCCCACGGAGCAGTACGTC. Translating gives CASRGFSGDPHPTEQYV.

This clonotype was recorded at least ten times. The chain recombines TRBV7-9 with TRBJ2-1; D ambiguous. This CDR3 is 14 amino acids long. The germline CDR1 and CDR2 sequences are SEHNR and FQNEAQ (reference sequence). V gave up 4 bases and J gave up 4 bases, with 11 bases separating them. Here the CDR3 DNA reads TGTGCCAGCAGCTCCCAATTTGGGTACAATGAGCAGTTCTTC. Amino acid sequence: CASSSQFGYNEQFF.

This clonotype was counted many times. The chain is built from TRBV5-1 and TRBJ1-3; 7 nucleotides align to TRBD1. CDR1 and CDR2 from the germline V gene are SGHRS and YFSETQ. With V trimmed by 3 bases and J by 2 bases, 2 bases remained unmatched. The CDR3 runs 14 residues. CDR3 in amino acids: CASSSGQTGNTIYF. The CDR3 coding sequence is TGCGCCAGCAGCTCGGGACAGACTGGAAACACCATATATTTT. The full variable domain, rest sourced from reference TRBV5-1 and TRBJ1-3, is KAGVTQTPRYLIKTRGQQVTLSCSPISGHRSVSWYQQTPGQGLQFLFEYFSETQRNKGNFPGRFSGRQFSNSRSEMNVSTLELGDSALYLCASSSGQTGNTIYFGEGSWLTVV.

The chain joins TRBV4-2 to TRBJ2-3, with 8 positions matching TRBD1. The CDR3 extends over 16 amino acids. Losses at the gene ends were 4 bases for V and 6 bases for J; bases not matched to a gene: 12. CDR1 and CDR2 from the germline V gene are LGHNA and YNFKEQ. The CDR3 nucleotides are TGTGCCAGCAGCCCGATTCGACAGGGGAAAGGGGATACGCAGTATTTT. Protein sequence: CASSPIRQGKGDTQYF.

This clonotype was detected a few times. The genes are TRBV11-3 and TRBJ2-5; D remains ambiguous. The CDR3 extends over 12 amino acids. Per the germline V gene, CDR1 is SGHNT and CDR2 is YENEEA. V was clipped by 6 bases and J by 1 base, with 6 bases between them. This chain's CDR3 is CASRGSQETQYF. As DNA, the CDR3 is TGTGCCAGCAGAGGTTCCCAAGAGACCCAGTACTTC. Based on the CDR3 plus reference TRBV11-3 and TRBJ2-5, the full variable domain is EAGVVQSPRYKIIEKKQPVAFWCNPISGHNTLYWYLQNLGQGPELLIRYENEEAVDDSQLPKDRFSAERLKGVDSTLKIQPAELGDSAVYLCASRGSQETQYFGPGTRLLVL.

The chain links TRBV13 to TRBJ2-7; 9 nucleotides match TRBD2. This CDR3 is 13 amino acids long. Germline V lookup: CDR1 PRHDT, CDR2 FYEKMQ (reference sequence). The junction had 4 bases not matched to a gene; V was cut back by 6 bases and J by 4 bases. Here the CDR3 DNA reads TGTGCCAGCAGTCCGGGACTAGCTTACGAGCAGTACTTC. Its protein product is CASSPGLAYEQYF. Complete variable domain (other parts from reference TRBV13 and TRBJ2-7): AAGVIQSPRHLIKEKRETATLKCYPIPRHDTVYWYQQGPGQDPQFLISFYEKMQSDKGSIPDRFSAQQFSDYHSELNMSSLELGDSALYFCASSPGLAYEQYFGPGTRLTVT.

The gene calls are TRBV4-1 and TRBJ1-4; possibly TRBD1 for D (6 bases). The ends were cut back, 0 bases at V and 7 bases at J, with 12 bases in the middle. Germline V gene lookup returns CDR1 MGHRA and CDR2 YSYEKL. The CDR3 runs to 15 residues. The CDR3 loop reads CASSQEVGAREKLFF. The CDR3 DNA sequence: TGCGCCAGCAGCCAAGAAGTGGGGGCGCGTGAAAAACTGTTTTTT.

J is TRBJ2-1 and V is TRBV5-1, with a weak D call TRBD1 (6 bases). With 3 bases removed from V and 5 bases from J, the gap between germline ends came to 15 bases. The germline CDR1 and CDR2 sequences are SGHRS and YFSETQ. There are 15 residues in the CDR3. CDR3 region: CASSWDGQRDNEQFF. DNA of the CDR3: TGCGCCAGCAGCTGGGACGGACAGAGAGACAATGAGCAGTTCTTC.

This clonotype occurred a few times. This rearrangement joins TRBV7-8 to TRBJ1-2, with D possibly being TRBD1 (6 bases). V was pared by 2 bases and J by 5 bases, with 15 bases between. This CDR3 spans 15 amino acids. Germline V gene lookup returns CDR1 SGHVS and CDR2 FQNEAQ. CDR3 sequence (DNA): TGTGCCAGCAGCTTAAAGGAGAGGACAGAGTATGGCTACACCTTC. Encoded protein: CASSLKERTEYGYTF.

The genes are TRBV2 and TRBJ2-3; a weak D match, TRBD1 (6 bases). The CDR3 is 15 residues long. Germline CDR1 is SNHLY and CDR2 is FYNNEI. Between the trimmed V and J ends, which lost 2 bases and 6 bases, there was a span of 15 bases. The CDR3 DNA reads TGTGCCAGCAGTGAATTGGGGACATTGAGGGATACGCAGTATTTT. It translates to CASSELGTLRDTQYF.

The chain has TRBV12-3 or TRBV12-4 and TRBJ2-4; possible D gene TRBD1, 6 bases. This CDR3 region has 15 residues. V dropped 4 bases and J dropped 0 bases, with 10 bases sitting between them. DNA of the CDR3: TGTGCCAGCAGTTCTCAGGGGATAGCCAAAAACATTCAGTACTTC. Translated, it gives CASSSQGIAKNIQYF.

This clonotype was seen a few times. The chain carries TRBV10-3 and TRBJ2-3; TRBD2 aligns across 8 bases. The CDR3 has 17 residues. Germline V CDR1 and CDR2: ENHRY, SYGVKD. Unmatched junction bases numbered 11, after V lost 6 bases and J lost 0 bases. CDR3 DNA: TGTGCCATCAGCCGGACTAGCCCAGACTCTAGCACAGATACGCAGTATTTT. Translated, it gives CAISRTSPDSSTDTQYF.

The sample holds a few counts of this clonotype. CDR3 DNA: TGTGCCACCAGTGGGGGCCATTTCGACAATCAGCCCCAGCATTTT. Translation: CATSGGHFDNQPQHF. This rearrangement joins TRBV24-1 to TRBJ1-5; D is possibly TRBD1 (5 bases). CDR1 is KGHDR, CDR2 SFDVKD, per germline. This CDR3 region has 15 residues. The ends were cut back, 5 bases at V and 3 bases at J, with 13 bases in the middle.

This clonotype came up a few times. The chain is built from TRBV18 and TRBJ1-5; D call uncertain. The V gene lost 2 bases and the J gene lost 5 bases, with 13 bases spanning the gap. Germline CDR1 and CDR2: KGHSH and LQKENI. The CDR3 loop spans 15 amino acids. The CDR3 sequence: CASSPSPGSDQPQHF. The CDR3 nucleotides read TGTGCCAGCTCACCATCCCCTGGGTCGGATCAGCCCCAGCATTTT.

This clonotype was detected a few times. The chain joins TRBV18 to TRBJ1-1; D might be TRBD1 (5 bases). The germline V and J ends were trimmed by 6 bases and 2 bases, with 16 bases remaining between them. The CDR3 covers 15 residues. CDR1 is KGHSH, CDR2 LQKENI, per germline. CDR3 in DNA: TGTGCCAGCTCTCACTCCCTTGACAGTAACACTGAAGCTTTCTTT. Translated, it gives CASSHSLDSNTEAFF.

This clonotype has a handful of counts. The chain uses TRBV5-1 and TRBJ2-1; D is perhaps TRBD2 (6 bases). Germline CDR1 and CDR2: SGHRS and YFSETQ. This CDR3 comprises 17 residues. Deletions cut 0 bases from V and 5 bases from J, with 18 bases between. CDR3 nucleotides: TGCGCCAGCAGCTTGGGCCCACGCGGGGAAGGGAACAATGAGCAGTTCTTC. It specifies CASSLGPRGEGNNEQFF.

A few counts support this clonotype. V is TRBV7-2 and J is TRBJ2-7, with D perhaps TRBD1 (5 bases). Trimming cost V 3 bases and J 6 bases, with 15 bases left between them. The germline V gene has CDR1 SGHTA and CDR2 FQGNSA. The CDR3 sequence is 14 residues long. The chain's CDR3 is CASSLAEGVGEQYV. DNA of the CDR3: TGTGCCAGCAGCTTGGCAGAAGGGGTAGGCGAGCAGTACGTC.

The rearrangement uses TRBV7-8 and TRBJ2-7; D is ambiguous. Germline CDR1 SGHVS, CDR2 FQNEAQ. V lost 6 bases and J 5 bases, leaving 14 bases between the germline ends. The CDR3 totals 13 residues. The CDR3 reads CASSEEVVHEQYV. CDR3 coding DNA: TGTGCCAGCAGTGAAGAGGTGGTCCACGAGCAGTACGTC.

This clonotype was seen repeatedly, ten times or more. V usage is TRBV5-1 and J usage is TRBJ1-3; D is uncertain. V lost 4 bases to trimming and J lost 4 bases, with 15 bases between them. Germline V gene data show CDR1 as SGHRS and CDR2 as YFSETQ. The CDR3 runs to 15 residues. Written as DNA, the CDR3 is TGCGCCAGCAGCCCGGACTCACCGGGGGGAAACACCATATATTTT. This translates into CASSPDSPGGNTIYF.

There are many counts of this clonotype. The chain combines TRBV24-1 with TRBJ2-1, with 9 bases lining up with TRBD2. Germline loops: CDR1 KGHDR, CDR2 SFDVKD. Trimming at V came to 6 bases and at J to 7 bases, leaving 6 bases not matched to a gene. The CDR3 spans 14 residues. The chain's CDR3 is CATSRLAETNEQFF. CDR3 DNA sequence: TGTGCCACCAGTCGACTAGCGGAGACAAATGAGCAGTTCTTC.

This clonotype was counted between two and nine times. V gene TRBV4-1 combines with J gene TRBJ1-1; D ambiguous. Deletions cut 0 bases from V and 3 bases from J, with 14 bases between. The length of the CDR3 is 16 residues. Germline CDR1 reads MGHRA; CDR2 reads YSYEKL. CDR3: CASSQESARRDTEAFF. CDR3 nucleotides: TGCGCCAGCAGCCAAGAATCGGCCAGGAGAGACACTGAAGCTTTCTTT.

The chain is built from TRBV20-1 and TRBJ2-1; D gene uncertain. Germline lookup yields CDR1 DFQATT and CDR2 SNEGSKA (reference sequence). The V gene lost 6 bases and the J gene lost 6 bases, with 15 bases spanning the gap. There are 13 residues in the CDR3. Here the CDR3 reads CSALLGASNEQFF. CDR3 in DNA: TGCAGTGCGCTGCTAGGTGCCTCCAATGAGCAGTTCTTC.

This chain links TRBV7-7 with TRBJ2-7, with a weak D call TRBD1 (6 bases). Germline-derived CDR1 and CDR2 are SSHAT and FNYEAQ (reference sequence). This CDR3 has 17 residues. V was cut by 5 bases and J by 2 bases, with 22 bases left in between. The CDR3 nucleotides read TGTGCCAGCAGCCCCTCTAGTCGGGACATGGGAACCTACGAGCAGTACGTC. It specifies CASSPSSRDMGTYEQYV.

Only a few counts were recorded for this clonotype. V is TRBV10-1 and J is TRBJ2-1; D may match TRBD1 or TRBD2 (5 bases each). The ends were cut back, 2 bases at V and 6 bases at J, with 11 bases in the middle. This CDR3 has 14 amino acids. Looked up from germline, CDR1 is WNHNN and CDR2 is SYGVQD (reference sequence). The chain's CDR3 is CASSEPGTSNEQFF. DNA for the CDR3: TGCGCCAGCAGTGAGCCGGGGACGTCCAATGAGCAGTTCTTC.

Ten or more counts support this clonotype. The chain joins TRBV12-3 or TRBV12-4 to TRBJ2-1; 7 bases are a match to TRBD2. The V gene end was trimmed by 5 bases and the J gene end by 8 bases; junction bases not matched to a gene: 15. The CDR3 is made up of 16 amino acids. CDR3 residues: CASSTGEGTTIYEQFF. CDR3 bases: TGTGCCAGCAGTACCGGGGAGGGTACGACGATCTATGAGCAGTTCTTC.